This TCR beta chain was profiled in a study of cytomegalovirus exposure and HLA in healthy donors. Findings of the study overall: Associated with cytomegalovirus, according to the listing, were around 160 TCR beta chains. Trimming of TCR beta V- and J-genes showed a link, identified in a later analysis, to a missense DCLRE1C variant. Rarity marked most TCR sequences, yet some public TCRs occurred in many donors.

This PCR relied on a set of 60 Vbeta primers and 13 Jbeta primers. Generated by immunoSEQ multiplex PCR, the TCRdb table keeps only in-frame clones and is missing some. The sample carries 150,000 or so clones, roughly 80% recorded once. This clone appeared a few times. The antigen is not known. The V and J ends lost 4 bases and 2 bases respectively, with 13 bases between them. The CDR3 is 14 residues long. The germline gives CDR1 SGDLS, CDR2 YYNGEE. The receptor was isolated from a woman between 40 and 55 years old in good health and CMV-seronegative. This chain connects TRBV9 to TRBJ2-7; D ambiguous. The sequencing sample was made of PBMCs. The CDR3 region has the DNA TGTGCCAGCAGCCCCTACGCGGTCGCCTACGAGCAGTACTTC. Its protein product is CASSPYAVAYEQYF.